Listed here are 24 T cell receptor beta chains from one sample, sequenced in a study of tumor-infiltrating lymphocytes in primary liver carcinoma. Synthesis of TCR beta cDNA was carried out from 500 ng total RNA with a constant-region primer. ARM-PCR, slightly modified, supplied the TCR beta libraries through three nested multiplex PCR rounds. With TRBV1-TRBV30 forward primers and a C-beta reverse primer, the first two PCR rounds were run for roughly 10 cycles each. Using its own MiXCR run on the multiplex PCR reads, TCRdb lists one record per CDR3 protein. The sample has more than 150,000 distinct CDR3 sequences, around 60% seen once. The blood RNA (from unsorted whole blood) was obtained, and germline DNA was also extracted. Sequenced sample: peripheral blood. The receptor source for this set is a man aged 40-49 years with primary liver carcinoma and hepatitis B virus infection.

Remarks on this clonotype: A much larger clone differs by one base, so this may be a read error. The V and J genes are TRBV6-5 and TRBJ1-4; 8 positions agree with TRBD1. The germline gives CDR1 MNHEY, CDR2 SVGAGI. The CDR3 totals 12 residues. CDR3: CARSYGQGELFF. The CDR3 region has the DNA TGTGCCAGGAGTTACGGACAGGGAGAGCTGTTTTTT.

Worth noting for this clonotype: At one end the junction does not follow the germline gene, possibly because of a read error. The J gene is TRBJ2-2, the V gene TRBV12-3 or TRBV12-4, with D perhaps TRBD2 (6 bases). This CDR3 has 15 amino acids. The CDR3 DNA reads TGTGGCAGCAGTCTGGCACTAGCAGACACCGGGGATCTGTTTTTT. This encodes CGSSLALADTGDLFF.

The rearrangement uses TRBV10-2 and TRBJ1-5; no clear D gene. Trimming took off 10 bases at V and 3 bases at J, with 16 bases between the two ends. The CDR3 sequence is 14 residues long. The V gene's germline CDR1 is WSHSY and CDR2 SAAADI. CDR3 loop: CATARTYINQPQHF. CDR3 sequence (DNA): TGCGCCACCGCCCGGACTTATATCAATCAGCCCCAGCATTTT.

This clonotype was counted once. At one end the junction does not follow the germline gene, possibly because of a read error. The chain is built from TRBV11-2 and TRBJ2-7, with D hard to call. Germline V CDR1 and CDR2: SGHAT, FQNNGV. The CDR3 totals 12 residues. The CDR3 here is CVSSSGISEQYF. In DNA, the CDR3 is TGTGTCAGCAGCTCAGGAATTAGCGAGCAGTACTTC.

The chain uses TRBV2 and TRBJ2-3; D is possibly TRBD1 or TRBD2 (6 bases each). The V and J ends lost 8 bases and 13 bases respectively, with 28 bases between them. Germline CDR1 is SNHLY and CDR2 is FYNNEI. The CDR3 length is 15 residues. CDR3 region: CASQDRLGGGLRKYF. The CDR3 bases are TGTGCCAGCCAAGATCGACTAGGGGGAGGATTACGCAAGTATTTT.

This chain connects TRBV7-9 to TRBJ2-1, with TRBD2 matching over 11 bases. The CDR3 is made up of 15 amino acids. In germline, CDR1 is SEHNR, CDR2 FQNEAQ (reference sequence). J was trimmed by 9 bases and V by 1 base; bases with no gene match: 5. In nucleotides, the CDR3 is TGTGCCAGCAGCTTAGTTAGCGGGAGGGCCCTTGAGCAGTTCTTC. The encoded protein is CASSLVSGRALEQFF.

This clonotype was seen many times. This chain connects TRBV11-2 to TRBJ2-5; the match to TRBD1 covers 8 bases. Germline values: CDR1 SGHAT, CDR2 FQNNGV. Losses at the gene ends were 5 bases for V and 4 bases for J; bases not matched to a gene: 3. CDR3 length: 13 amino acids. Written as DNA, the CDR3 is TGTGCCAGCAGCAAAGACAGGGGAGAGACCCAGTACTTC. Protein product: CASSKDRGETQYF.

On this clonotype itself: A junction boundary mismatches the germline segment, possibly from a read error. V gene TRBV11-2 combines with J gene TRBJ2-1; possibly TRBD2 for D (5 bases). This CDR3 spans 15 amino acids. CDR1 and CDR2 (germline): SGHAT, FQNNGV. In DNA, the CDR3 is TGTGCCAGCAGCTTAGCGAGGGTCCCCTACAGTGAGCAGTTCTTC. Amino acids: CASSLARVPYSEQFF.

The chain links TRBV28 to TRBJ2-1; 10 bases are a match to TRBD2. CDR3 length equals 13 residues. CDR1 and CDR2 (germline): MDHEN, SYDVKM. V shed 9 bases and J 8 bases; nucleotides not matched to a gene: 7. For the CDR3, the DNA is TGTGCCAGTAGATCTAGCGGGAGCCATGAGCAGTTCTTC. This translates into CASRSSGSHEQFF.

This clonotype was counted a few times. The chain employs TRBV5-1 and TRBJ2-2; D is uncertain. Per germline, CDR1 SGHRS and CDR2 YFSETQ. The V and J ends lost 6 bases and 0 bases respectively, with 9 bases between them. This CDR3 is built from 14 residues. CDR3 DNA: TGCGCCAGCATGGCCGGTACGAACACCGGGGAGCTGTTTTTT. It encodes CASMAGTNTGELFF.

V and J are TRBV30 and TRBJ1-3; the D gene is possibly TRBD1 (6 bases). The CDR3 length is 16 residues. Germline-derived CDR1 and CDR2 are GTSNPN and SVGIG (reference sequence). Trimming stripped 7 bases from V and 4 bases from J, with 23 bases between. CDR3 region: CAFGSAGAGPGNTIYF. CDR3 DNA: TGTGCCTTTGGGAGCGCGGGGGCTGGACCCGGAAACACCATATATTTT.

The chain joins TRBV12-5 to TRBJ2-1; TRBD1 is a possible D gene (6 bases). Trimming took 5 bases from V and 9 from J, leaving 11 bases between them. Germline CDR1 LGHNT, CDR2 FRNRAP. The CDR3 has 12 amino acids. CDR3 DNA sequence: TGTGCTAGTGGTCTCCAAGGGGGTGAGCAGTTCTTC. Its translation: CASGLQGGEQFF.

In its sample, this clonotype was seen once. This may stem from a read error, because a much larger clone lies one nucleotide away. The chain employs TRBV11-2 and TRBJ2-1, with TRBD2 matching 8 bases. This CDR3 has 13 residues. Germline loops: CDR1 SGHAT, CDR2 FQNNGV. V lost 1 base to trimming and J lost 11 bases; unmatched junction nucleotides: 4. The CDR3: CASSLAGGYKQFF. In DNA, the CDR3 is TGTGCCAGCAGCTTAGCGGGAGGGTATAAGCAGTTCTTC.

This chain links TRBV7-9 with TRBJ1-1; no clear D. CDR1 SEHNR and CDR2 FQNEAQ come from the germline V gene (reference sequence). V lost 2 bases to trimming and J lost 0 bases, with 4 bases between them. The CDR3 is made up of 13 amino acids. CDR3 residues: CASSLYLNTEAFF. Here the CDR3 DNA reads TGTGCCAGCAGCTTATACCTGAACACTGAAGCTTTCTTT.

The CDR3 here is CASSYSRTSGIGETQYF. The CDR3, as DNA: TGTGCCAGCAGTTACTCGAGGACTAGCGGGATCGGAGAGACCCAGTACTTC. This chain joins TRBV6-5 and TRBJ2-5; 12 nucleotides align to TRBD2. The V segment lost 0 bases and the J segment 4 bases; nucleotides outside the gene matches: 6. The germline V gene has CDR1 MNHEY and CDR2 SVGAGI. This CDR3 is built from 17 residues.

This clonotype was seen many times. The V and J genes are TRBV11-1 and TRBJ2-7; 7 bases map to TRBD1. Germline assignment: CDR1 SGHAT and CDR2 FQDESV (reference sequence). V lost 6 bases, J lost 4 bases, and 9 bases stayed unmatched. The CDR3 is 14 amino acids. CDR3 coding DNA: TGTGCCAGCAGTCGTGCCGGGACAGATTACGAGCAGTACTTC. As protein: CASSRAGTDYEQYF.

To note about this clonotype: This sequence may be a read error, since a much larger clone differs from it by one base. CDR3 region: CANRPDSSSYNEQFF. The CDR3 DNA sequence: TGCGCCAACAGGCCCGACTCGAGCTCCTACAATGAGCAGTTCTTC. The chain has TRBV4-1 and TRBJ2-1; the D gene is possibly TRBD1 (5 bases). V lost 10 bases and J 0 bases, leaving 16 bases between the germline ends. Germline V gene lookup returns CDR1 MGHRA and CDR2 YSYEKL. There are 15 residues in the CDR3.

This rearrangement joins TRBV4-1 to TRBJ2-1, with D hard to call. Per germline, CDR1 MGHRA and CDR2 YSYEKL. The CDR3 runs 15 residues. Trimming left V 4 bases short and J 0 bases short, with 10 bases between. In DNA form, the CDR3 reads TGCGCCAGCAGCCCTGGGTGGGGCTCCTACAATGAGCAGTTCTTC. Residues: CASSPGWGSYNEQFF.

Turning to this clonotype: A much more abundant neighbour one base away suggests this may be a read error. Here the CDR3 reads CASAREIQETQYF. The CDR3 DNA reads TGTGCCAGTGCCCGGGAGATCCAAGAGACCCAGTACTTC. The chain couples TRBV6-6 to TRBJ2-5; D might be TRBD2 (6 bases). The CDR3 runs 13 residues. Per the germline V gene, CDR1 is MNHNY and CDR2 is SVGAGI (reference sequence). V lost 9 bases to trimming and J lost 1 base, with 12 bases between them.

V and J are TRBV30 and TRBJ1-6; the match to TRBD1 covers 8 bases. The CDR3 is 14 residues long. Germline assignment: CDR1 GTSNPN and CDR2 SVGIG (reference sequence). Trimming removed 1 base from V and 5 bases from J; junction bases left unmatched: 1. DNA of the CDR3: TGTGCCTGGAGTGACAGGGGGAATAATTCACCCCTCCACTTT. Translation: CAWSDRGNNSPLHF.

This clonotype was detected a few times. This rearrangement joins TRBV14 to TRBJ2-7; 9 positions match TRBD2. With V trimmed by 3 bases and J by 0 bases, 9 bases remained unmatched. Germline V gives CDR1 SGHDN, CDR2 FVKESK. The CDR3 is 17 residues long. The CDR3 sequence is CASSQPSSGVSSYEQYF. The CDR3 region has the DNA TGTGCCAGCAGCCAGCCTTCTAGCGGGGTGAGCTCCTACGAGCAGTACTTC. The whole variable domain, filled in from reference TRBV14 and TRBJ2-7, reads EAGVTQFPSHSVIEKGQTVTLRCDPISGHDNLYWYRRVMGKEIKFLLHFVKESKQDESGMPNNRFLAERTGGTYSTLKVQPAELEDSGVYFCASSQPSSGVSSYEQYFGPGTRLTVT.

In the case of this clonotype: The junction departs from germline at one end; a sequencing error may be responsible. The chain links TRBV4-2 to TRBJ1-1, with D possibly being TRBD1 (6 bases). The CDR3 is made up of 14 amino acids. CDR1 and CDR2 (germline): LGHNA, YNFKEQ. The CDR3 reads CASSPTGRNTEAFF. The CDR3, as DNA: TGTGCTAGCAGCCCTACAGGGAGAAACACTGAAGCCTTCTTT.

About this clonotype itself: The germline gene is not matched at one end of the junction; a read error may be the cause. This chain connects TRBV29-1 to TRBJ2-3; 7 nucleotides match TRBD1. In germline, CDR1 is SQVTM, CDR2 ANQGSEA. The CDR3 has 15 residues. CDR3 region: CGVEGGTGGTDTQDF. The CDR3 bases are TGCGGCGTTGAAGGGGGCACCGGTGGCACAGATACGCAGGATTTT.

The CDR3 sequence is CASSQAPQRADSYEQYF. CDR3 nucleotides: TGCGCCAGCAGCCAAGCTCCCCAAAGAGCGGACAGCTACGAGCAGTACTTC. V usage is TRBV4-1 and J usage is TRBJ2-7; weak D call: TRBD1 (6 bases). Germline CDR1 is MGHRA and CDR2 is YSYEKL. The CDR3 contains 17 residues. Trimming shortened V by 1 base and J by 3 bases, and 19 bases separated the two germline ends.